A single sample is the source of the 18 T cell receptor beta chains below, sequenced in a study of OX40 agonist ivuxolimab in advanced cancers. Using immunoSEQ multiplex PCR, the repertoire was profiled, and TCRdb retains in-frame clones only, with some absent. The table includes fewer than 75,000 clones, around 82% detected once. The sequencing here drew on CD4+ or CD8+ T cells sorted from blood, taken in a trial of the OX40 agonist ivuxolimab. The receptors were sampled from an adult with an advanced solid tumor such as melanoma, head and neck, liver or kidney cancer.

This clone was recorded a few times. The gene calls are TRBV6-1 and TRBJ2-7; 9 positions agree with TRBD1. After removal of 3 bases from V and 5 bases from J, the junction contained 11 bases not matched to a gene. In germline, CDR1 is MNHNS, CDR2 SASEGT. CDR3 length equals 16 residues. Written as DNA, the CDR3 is TGTGCCAGCAGTGAGAGAGGAAGAACAGGGGGCGACGAGCAGTACTTC. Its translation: CASSERGRTGGDEQYF.

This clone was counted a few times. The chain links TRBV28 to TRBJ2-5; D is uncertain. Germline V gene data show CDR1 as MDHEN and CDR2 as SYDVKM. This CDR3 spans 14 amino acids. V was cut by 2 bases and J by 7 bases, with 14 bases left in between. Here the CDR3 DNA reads TGTGCCAGCAGTTTACCGAACGGCCCCGGGACCCAGTACTTC. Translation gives CASSLPNGPGTQYF.

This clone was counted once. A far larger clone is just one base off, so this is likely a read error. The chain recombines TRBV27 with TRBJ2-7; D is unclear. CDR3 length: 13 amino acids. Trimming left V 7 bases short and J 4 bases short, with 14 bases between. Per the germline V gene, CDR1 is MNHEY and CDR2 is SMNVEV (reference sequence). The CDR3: CASKMGLNYEQYF. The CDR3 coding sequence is TGTGCCAGCAAGATGGGCTTGAATTACGAGCAGTACTTC.

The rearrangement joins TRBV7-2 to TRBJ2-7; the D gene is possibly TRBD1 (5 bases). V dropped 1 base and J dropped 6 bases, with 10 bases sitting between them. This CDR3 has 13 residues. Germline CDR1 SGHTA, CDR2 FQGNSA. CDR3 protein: CASSLGQSTEQYF. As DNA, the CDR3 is TGTGCCAGCAGCTTAGGACAGTCGACCGAGCAGTACTTC. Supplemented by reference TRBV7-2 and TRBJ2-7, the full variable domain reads GAGVSQSPSNKVTEKGKDVELRCDPISGHTALYWYRQSLGQGLEFLIYFQGNSAPDKSGLPSDRFSAERTGGSVSTLTIQRTQQEDSAVYLCASSLGQSTEQYFGPGTRLTVT.

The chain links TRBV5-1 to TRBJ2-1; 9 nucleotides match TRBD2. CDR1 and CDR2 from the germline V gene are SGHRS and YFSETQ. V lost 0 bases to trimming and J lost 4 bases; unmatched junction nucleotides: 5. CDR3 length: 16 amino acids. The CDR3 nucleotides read TGCGCCAGCAGCTTGGTGTCTAGCGGGGCTTACAATGAGCAGTTCTTC. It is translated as CASSLVSSGAYNEQFF.

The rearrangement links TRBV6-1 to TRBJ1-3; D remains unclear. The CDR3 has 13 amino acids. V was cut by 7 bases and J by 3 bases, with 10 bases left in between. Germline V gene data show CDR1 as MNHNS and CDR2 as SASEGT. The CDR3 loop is CASTPLGGNTIYF. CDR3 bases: TGTGCCAGCACCCCCCTGGGTGGAAACACCATATATTTT.

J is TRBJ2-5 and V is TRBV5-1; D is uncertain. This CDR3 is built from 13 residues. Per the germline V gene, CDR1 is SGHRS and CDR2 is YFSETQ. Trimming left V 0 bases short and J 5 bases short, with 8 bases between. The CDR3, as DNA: TGCGCCAGCAGCTTGGCGGTCGGGGAGACCCAGTACTTC. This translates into CASSLAVGETQYF. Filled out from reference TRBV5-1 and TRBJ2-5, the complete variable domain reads KAGVTQTPRYLIKTRGQQVTLSCSPISGHRSVSWYQQTPGQGLQFLFEYFSETQRNKGNFPGRFSGRQFSNSRSEMNVSTLELGDSALYLCASSLAVGETQYFGPGTRLLVL.

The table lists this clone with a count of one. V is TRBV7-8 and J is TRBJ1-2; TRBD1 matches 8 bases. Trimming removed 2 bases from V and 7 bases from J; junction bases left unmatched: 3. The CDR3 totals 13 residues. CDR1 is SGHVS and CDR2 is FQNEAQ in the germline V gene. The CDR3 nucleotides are TGTGCCAGCAGCTTAAGGACAGGGAGTGGCTACACCTTC. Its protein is CASSLRTGSGYTF.

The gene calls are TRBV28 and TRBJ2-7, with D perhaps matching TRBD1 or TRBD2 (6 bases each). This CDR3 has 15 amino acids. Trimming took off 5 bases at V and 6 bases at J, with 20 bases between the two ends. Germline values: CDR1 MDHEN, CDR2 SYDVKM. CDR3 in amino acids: CASSPLGGPPGEQYF. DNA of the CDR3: TGTGCCAGCAGTCCATTGGGGGGCCCCCCGGGCGAGCAGTACTTC.

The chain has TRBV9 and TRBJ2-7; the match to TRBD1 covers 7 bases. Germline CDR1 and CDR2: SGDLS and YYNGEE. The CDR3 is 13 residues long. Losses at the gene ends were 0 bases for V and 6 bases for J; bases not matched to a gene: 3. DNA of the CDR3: TGTGCCAGCAGCGTAGATTCAGGGGGCGAGCAGTACTTC. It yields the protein CASSVDSGGEQYF.

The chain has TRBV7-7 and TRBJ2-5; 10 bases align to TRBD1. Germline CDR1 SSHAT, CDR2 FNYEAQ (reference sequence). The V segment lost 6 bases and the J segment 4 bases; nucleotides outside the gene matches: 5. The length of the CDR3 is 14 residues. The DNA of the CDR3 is TGTGCCAGCAGTTCCGACAGGGGGCCAGAGACCCAGTACTTC. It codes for CASSSDRGPETQYF.

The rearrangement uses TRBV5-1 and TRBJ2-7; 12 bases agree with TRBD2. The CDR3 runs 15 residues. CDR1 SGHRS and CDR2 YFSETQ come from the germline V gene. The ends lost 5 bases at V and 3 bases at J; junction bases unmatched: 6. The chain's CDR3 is CASRPLAGGLYEQYF. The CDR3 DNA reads TGCGCCAGCAGACCCCTAGCGGGAGGGCTCTACGAGCAGTACTTC.

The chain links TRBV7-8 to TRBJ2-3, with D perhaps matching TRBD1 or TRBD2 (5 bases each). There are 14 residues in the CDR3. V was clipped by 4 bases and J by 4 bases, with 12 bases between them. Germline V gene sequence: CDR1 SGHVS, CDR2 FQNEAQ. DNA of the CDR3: TGTGCCAGCAGCTCCTTAACGGGACCAGATACGCAGTATTTT. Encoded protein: CASSSLTGPDTQYF.

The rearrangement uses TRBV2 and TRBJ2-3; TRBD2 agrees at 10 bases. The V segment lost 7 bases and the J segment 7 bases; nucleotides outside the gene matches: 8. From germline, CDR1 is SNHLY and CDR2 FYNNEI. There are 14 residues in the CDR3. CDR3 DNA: TGTGCCAGCAAAGGTGATAGCGGGAGGTATACGCAGTATTTT. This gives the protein CASKGDSGRYTQYF. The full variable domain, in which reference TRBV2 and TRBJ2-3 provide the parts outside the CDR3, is EPEVTQTPSHQVTQMGQEVILRCVPISNHLYFYWYRQILGQKVEFLVSFYNNEISEKSEIFDDQFSVERPDGSNFTLKIRSTKLEDSAMYFCASKGDSGRYTQYFGPGTRLTVL.

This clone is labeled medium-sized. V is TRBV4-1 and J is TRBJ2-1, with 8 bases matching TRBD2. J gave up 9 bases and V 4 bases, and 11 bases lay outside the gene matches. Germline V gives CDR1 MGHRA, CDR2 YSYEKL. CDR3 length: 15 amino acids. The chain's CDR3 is CASSPNPGLVAEQFF. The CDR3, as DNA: TGCGCCAGCAGCCCAAACCCGGGACTAGTGGCTGAGCAGTTCTTC.

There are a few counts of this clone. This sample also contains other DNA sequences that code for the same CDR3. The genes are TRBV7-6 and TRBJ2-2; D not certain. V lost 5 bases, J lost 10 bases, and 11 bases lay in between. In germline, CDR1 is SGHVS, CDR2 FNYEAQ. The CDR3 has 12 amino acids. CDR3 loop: CASSPDLQELFF. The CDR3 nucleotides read TGTGCCAGCAGCCCCGACCTACAGGAGCTGTTTTTT.

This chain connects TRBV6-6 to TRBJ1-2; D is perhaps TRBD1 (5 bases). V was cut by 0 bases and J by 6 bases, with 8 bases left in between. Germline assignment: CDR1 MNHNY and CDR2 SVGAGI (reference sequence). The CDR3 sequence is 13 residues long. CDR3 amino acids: CASSYSGGDGYTF. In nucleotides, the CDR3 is TGTGCCAGCAGTTACTCGGGGGGTGATGGCTACACCTTC.

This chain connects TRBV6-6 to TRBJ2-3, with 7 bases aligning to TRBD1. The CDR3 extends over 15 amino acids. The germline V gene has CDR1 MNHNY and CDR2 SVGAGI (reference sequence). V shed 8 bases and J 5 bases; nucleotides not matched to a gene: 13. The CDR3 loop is CASLNRGLLVDTQYF. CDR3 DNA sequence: TGTGCCAGCCTAAACAGGGGTTTATTAGTAGATACGCAGTATTTT.